A single count supports the clone carrying this T cell receptor beta chain. Its antigen is still unknown. TCRdb's copy holds only in-frame clones and misses some; the assay was immunoSEQ multiplex PCR. The sample lists over 200,000 clones, less than 90% occurring once. The study drew the donors from its approximately 110-subject validation cohort, separate from the roughly 670-subject first cohort. The data belong to a study of cytomegalovirus exposure and HLA in healthy donors. The germline gives CDR1 SGHVS, CDR2 FNYEAQ. With 7 bases removed from V and 1 base from J, the gap between germline ends came to 13 bases. The CDR3 length is 15 residues. Study-level points and caveats: The TCR clusters that emerged in the first cohort tended, a later analysis found, to co-occur in the approximately 110 validation repertoires. The study recorded about 150 TCR beta chains that were cytomegalovirus-associated. The classifier, whose performance was assessed in both the original and validation cohorts, reportedly diagnosed cytomegalovirus status with high specificity and sensitivity.

The rearrangement uses TRBV7-6 and TRBJ1-4; possibly TRBD1 for D (6 bases). The sequence was collected from a woman between 18 and 30 years old in good health and CMV-seronegative. Sequenced material: PBMCs. The CDR3 loop is CASTAGAGTNEKLFF. CDR3 DNA sequence: TGTGCCAGCACCGCGGGGGCGGGAACTAATGAAAAACTGTTTTTT.